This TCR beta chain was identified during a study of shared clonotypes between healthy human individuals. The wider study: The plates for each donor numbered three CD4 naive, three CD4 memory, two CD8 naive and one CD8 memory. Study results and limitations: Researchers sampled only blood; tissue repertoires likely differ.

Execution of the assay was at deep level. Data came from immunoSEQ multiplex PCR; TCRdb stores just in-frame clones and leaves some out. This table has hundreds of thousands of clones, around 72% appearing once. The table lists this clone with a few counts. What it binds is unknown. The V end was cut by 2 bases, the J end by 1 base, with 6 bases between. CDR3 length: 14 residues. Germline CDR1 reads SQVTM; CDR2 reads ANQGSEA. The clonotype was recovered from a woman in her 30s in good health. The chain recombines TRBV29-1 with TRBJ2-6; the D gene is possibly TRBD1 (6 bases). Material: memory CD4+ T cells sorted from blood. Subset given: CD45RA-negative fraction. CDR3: CSVETGSGANVLTF. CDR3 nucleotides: TGCAGCGTTGAAACAGGGTCTGGGGCCAACGTCCTGACTTTC.